The TCR beta chain described here comes from a study of cytomegalovirus exposure and HLA in healthy donors. Measured with immunoSEQ multiplex PCR; TCRdb has only the in-frame clones, and not every one. The table lists 100,000 to 150,000 clones, almost 90% of them singletons. V was cut by 3 bases and J by 1 base, with 31 bases left in between. From germline, CDR1 is GTSNPN and CDR2 SVGIG (reference sequence). CDR3 length: 20 amino acids. The sequence was collected from a man between 25 and 39 years old in good health and CMV-seronegative. The chain joins TRBV30 to TRBJ2-7; possibly TRBD2 for D (6 bases). Sample: PBMCs. The CDR3 loop is CAWSLGLAAPRKTYSYEQYF. The CDR3 bases are TGTGCCTGGAGCTTGGGGTTAGCGGCACCGCGAAAAACCTATTCCTACGAGCAGTACTTC.